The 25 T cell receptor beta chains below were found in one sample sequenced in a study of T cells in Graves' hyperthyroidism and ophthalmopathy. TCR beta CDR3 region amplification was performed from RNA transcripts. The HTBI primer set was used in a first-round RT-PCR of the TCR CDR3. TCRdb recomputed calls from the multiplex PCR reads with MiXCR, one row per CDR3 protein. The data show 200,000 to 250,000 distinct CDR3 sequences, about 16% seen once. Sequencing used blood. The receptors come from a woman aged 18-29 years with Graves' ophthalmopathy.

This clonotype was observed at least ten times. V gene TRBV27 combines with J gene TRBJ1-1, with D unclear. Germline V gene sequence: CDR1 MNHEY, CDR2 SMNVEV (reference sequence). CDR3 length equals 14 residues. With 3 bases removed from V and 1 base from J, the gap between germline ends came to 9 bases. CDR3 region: CASSFGQQNTEAFF. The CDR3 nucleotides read TGTGCCAGCAGTTTCGGGCAGCAGAACACTGAAGCTTTCTTT.

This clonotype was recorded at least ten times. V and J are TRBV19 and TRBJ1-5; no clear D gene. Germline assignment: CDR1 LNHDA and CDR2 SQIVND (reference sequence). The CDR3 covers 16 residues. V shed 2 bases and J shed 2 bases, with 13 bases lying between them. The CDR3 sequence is CASSIRPSSGNQPQHF. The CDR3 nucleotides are TGTGCCAGTAGTATACGGCCTAGTTCCGGCAATCAGCCCCAGCATTTT.

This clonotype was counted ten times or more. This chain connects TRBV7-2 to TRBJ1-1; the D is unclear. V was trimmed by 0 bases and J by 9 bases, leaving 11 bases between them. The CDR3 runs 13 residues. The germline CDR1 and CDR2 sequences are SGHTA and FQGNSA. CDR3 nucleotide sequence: TGTGCCAGCAGCTTAGCGGGGAGCGGGAAAGCTTTCTTT. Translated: CASSLAGSGKAFF.

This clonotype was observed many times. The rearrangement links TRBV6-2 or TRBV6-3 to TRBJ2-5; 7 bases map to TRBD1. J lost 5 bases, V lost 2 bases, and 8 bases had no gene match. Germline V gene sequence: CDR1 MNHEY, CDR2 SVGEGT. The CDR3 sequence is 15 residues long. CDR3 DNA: TGTGCCAGCAGTTACAGACAGGGAAGTGTGGAGACCCAGTACTTC. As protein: CASSYRQGSVETQYF.

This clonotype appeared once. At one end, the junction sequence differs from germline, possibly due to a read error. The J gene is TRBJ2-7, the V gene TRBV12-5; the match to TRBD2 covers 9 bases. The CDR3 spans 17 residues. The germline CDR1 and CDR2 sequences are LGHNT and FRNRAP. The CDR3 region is CASGFRAWGTSSHEQYF. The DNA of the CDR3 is TGTGCTAGTGGTTTTAGAGCTTGGGGGACTAGCTCCCACGAGCAGTACTTC.

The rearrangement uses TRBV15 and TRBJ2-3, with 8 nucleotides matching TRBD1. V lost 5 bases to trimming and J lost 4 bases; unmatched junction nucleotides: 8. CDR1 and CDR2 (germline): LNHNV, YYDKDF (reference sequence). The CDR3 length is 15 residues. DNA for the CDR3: TGTGCCACCAGCGGAAGACAGGGGCATTCAGATACGCAGTATTTT. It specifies CATSGRQGHSDTQYF.

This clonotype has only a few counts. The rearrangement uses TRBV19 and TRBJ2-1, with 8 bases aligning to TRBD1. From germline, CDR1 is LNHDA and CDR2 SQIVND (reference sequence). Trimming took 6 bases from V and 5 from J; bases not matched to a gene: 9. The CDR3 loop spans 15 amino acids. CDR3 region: CASSVTGGRNNEQFF. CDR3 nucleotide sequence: TGTGCCAGTAGCGTAACAGGGGGTAGGAACAATGAGCAGTTCTTC.

CDR3 in amino acids: CASRLAGGGEQFF. CDR3 nucleotide sequence: TGTGCCAGCAGGCTAGCGGGAGGGGGAGAGCAGTTCTTC. The rearrangement uses TRBV27 and TRBJ2-1; 12 nucleotides agree with TRBD2. The CDR3 has 13 residues. Germline V gene data show CDR1 as MNHEY and CDR2 as SMNVEV (reference sequence). J lost 10 bases, V lost 6 bases, and 4 bases had no gene match.

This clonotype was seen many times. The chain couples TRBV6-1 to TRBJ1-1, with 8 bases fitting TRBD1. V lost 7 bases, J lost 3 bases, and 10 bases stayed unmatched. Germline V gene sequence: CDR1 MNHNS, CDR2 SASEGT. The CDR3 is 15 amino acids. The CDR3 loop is CASNPDRGRDTEAFF. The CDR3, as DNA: TGTGCCAGCAATCCCGACAGGGGTCGAGACACTGAAGCTTTCTTT.

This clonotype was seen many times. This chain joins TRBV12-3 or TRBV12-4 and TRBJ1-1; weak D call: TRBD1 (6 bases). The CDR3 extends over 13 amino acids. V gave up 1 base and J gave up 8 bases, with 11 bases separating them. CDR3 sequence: CASSLEQGLEAFF. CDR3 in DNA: TGTGCCAGCAGTTTAGAACAGGGATTGGAAGCTTTCTTT.

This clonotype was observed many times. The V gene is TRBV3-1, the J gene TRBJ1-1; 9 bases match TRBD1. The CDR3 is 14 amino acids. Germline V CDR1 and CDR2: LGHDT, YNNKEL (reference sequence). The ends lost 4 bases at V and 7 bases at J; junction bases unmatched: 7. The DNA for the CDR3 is TGTGCCAGCAGCCGCAACACAGGGGGCAGTGAAGCTTTCTTT. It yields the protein CASSRNTGGSEAFF.

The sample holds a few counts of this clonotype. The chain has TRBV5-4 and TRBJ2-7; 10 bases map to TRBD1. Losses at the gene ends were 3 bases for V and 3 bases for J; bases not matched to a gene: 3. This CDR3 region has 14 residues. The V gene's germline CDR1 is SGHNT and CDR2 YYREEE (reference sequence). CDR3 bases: TGTGCCAGCAGCTACCGGGACAGGGGCTACGAGCAGTACTTC. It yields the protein CASSYRDRGYEQYF.

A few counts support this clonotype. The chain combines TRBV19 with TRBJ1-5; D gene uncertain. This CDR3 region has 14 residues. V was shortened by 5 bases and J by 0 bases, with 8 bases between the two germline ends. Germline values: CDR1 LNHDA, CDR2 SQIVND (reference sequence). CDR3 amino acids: CASSASYSNQPQHF. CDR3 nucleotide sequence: TGTGCCAGTAGTGCCAGCTATAGCAATCAGCCCCAGCATTTT.

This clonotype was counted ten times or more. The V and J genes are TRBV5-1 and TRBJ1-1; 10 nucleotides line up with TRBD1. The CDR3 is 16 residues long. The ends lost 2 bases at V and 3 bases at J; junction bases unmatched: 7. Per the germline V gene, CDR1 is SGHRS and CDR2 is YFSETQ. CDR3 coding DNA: TGCGCCAGCAGCTTTGGACAGGGGGTCGCGGACACTGAAGCTTTCTTT. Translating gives CASSFGQGVADTEAFF.

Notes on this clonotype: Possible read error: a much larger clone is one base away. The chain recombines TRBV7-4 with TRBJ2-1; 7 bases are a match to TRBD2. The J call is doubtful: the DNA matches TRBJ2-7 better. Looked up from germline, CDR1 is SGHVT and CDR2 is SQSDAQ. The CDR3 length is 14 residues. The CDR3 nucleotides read TGTGCCAGCAGCGTAGCTAGCGGCCCCAATGAGCAGTACTTC. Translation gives CASSVASGPNEQYF.

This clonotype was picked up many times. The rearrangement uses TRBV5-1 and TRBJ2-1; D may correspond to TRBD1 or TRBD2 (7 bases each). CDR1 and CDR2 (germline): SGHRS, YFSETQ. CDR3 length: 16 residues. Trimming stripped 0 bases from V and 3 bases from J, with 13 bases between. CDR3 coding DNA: TGCGCCAGCAGCTTGGTGTCAGGGGGGGACTACAATGAGCAGTTCTTC. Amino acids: CASSLVSGGDYNEQFF.

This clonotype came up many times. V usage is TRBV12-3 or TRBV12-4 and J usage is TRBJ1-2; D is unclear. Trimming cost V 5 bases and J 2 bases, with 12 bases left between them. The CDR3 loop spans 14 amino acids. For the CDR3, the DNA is TGTGCCAGCAGTCCCAGTGGTGAGAACTATGGCTACACCTTC. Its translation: CASSPSGENYGYTF.

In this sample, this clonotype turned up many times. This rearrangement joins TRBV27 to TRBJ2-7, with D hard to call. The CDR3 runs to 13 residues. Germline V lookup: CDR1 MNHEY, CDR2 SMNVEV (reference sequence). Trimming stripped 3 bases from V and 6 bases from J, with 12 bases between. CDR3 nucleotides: TGTGCCAGCAGTTTGAGTGGTTTCGGCGAGCAGTACTTC. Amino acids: CASSLSGFGEQYF.

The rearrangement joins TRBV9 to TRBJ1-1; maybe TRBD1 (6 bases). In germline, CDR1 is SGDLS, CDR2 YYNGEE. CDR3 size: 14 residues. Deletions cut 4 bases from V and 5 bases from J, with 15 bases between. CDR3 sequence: CASSPTGARTEAFF. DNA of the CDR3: TGTGCCAGCAGCCCTACGGGGGCGCGGACTGAAGCTTTCTTT.

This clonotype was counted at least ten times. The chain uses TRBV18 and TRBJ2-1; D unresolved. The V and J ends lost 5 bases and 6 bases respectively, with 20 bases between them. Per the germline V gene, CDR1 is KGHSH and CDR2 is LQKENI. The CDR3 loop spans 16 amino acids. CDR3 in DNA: TGTGCCAGCTCAAAATTGGATCAGGTTTTCCCCAATGAGCAGTTCTTC. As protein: CASSKLDQVFPNEQFF.

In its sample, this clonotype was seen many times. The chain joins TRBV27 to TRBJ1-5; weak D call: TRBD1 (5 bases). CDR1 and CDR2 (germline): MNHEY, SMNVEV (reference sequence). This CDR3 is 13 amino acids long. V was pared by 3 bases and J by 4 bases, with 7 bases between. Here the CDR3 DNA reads TGTGCCAGCAGTTTTGGGGGGAATCAGCCCCAGCATTTT. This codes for CASSFGGNQPQHF.

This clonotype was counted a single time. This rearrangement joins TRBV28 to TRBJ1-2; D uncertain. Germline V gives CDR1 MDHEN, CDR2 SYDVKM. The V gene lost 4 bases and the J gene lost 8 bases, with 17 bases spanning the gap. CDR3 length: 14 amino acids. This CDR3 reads CASSYLAGGLGYTF. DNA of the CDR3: TGTGCCAGCAGTTATTTAGCGGGAGGGCTGGGCTACACCTTC.

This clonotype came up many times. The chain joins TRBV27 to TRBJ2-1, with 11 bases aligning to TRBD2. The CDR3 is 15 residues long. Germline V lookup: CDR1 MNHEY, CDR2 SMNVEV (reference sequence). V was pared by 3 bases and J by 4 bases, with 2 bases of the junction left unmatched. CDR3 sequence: CASSFWTSGYNEQFF. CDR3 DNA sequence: TGTGCCAGCAGTTTTTGGACTAGCGGGTACAATGAGCAGTTCTTC.

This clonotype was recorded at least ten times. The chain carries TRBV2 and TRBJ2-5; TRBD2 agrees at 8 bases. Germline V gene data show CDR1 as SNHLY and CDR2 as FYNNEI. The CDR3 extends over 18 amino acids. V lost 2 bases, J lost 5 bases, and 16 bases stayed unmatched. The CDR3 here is CASSERLRGGRSGETQYF. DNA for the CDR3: TGTGCCAGCAGTGAAAGGTTGCGCGGGGGGCGGTCGGGGGAGACCCAGTACTTC.

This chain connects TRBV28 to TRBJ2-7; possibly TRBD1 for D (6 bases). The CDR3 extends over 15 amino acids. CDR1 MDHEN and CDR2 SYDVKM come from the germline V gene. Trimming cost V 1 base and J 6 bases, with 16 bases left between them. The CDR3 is CASSLLSRGRSEQYF. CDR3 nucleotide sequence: TGTGCCAGCAGTTTATTAAGCAGGGGACGGTCCGAGCAGTACTTC.